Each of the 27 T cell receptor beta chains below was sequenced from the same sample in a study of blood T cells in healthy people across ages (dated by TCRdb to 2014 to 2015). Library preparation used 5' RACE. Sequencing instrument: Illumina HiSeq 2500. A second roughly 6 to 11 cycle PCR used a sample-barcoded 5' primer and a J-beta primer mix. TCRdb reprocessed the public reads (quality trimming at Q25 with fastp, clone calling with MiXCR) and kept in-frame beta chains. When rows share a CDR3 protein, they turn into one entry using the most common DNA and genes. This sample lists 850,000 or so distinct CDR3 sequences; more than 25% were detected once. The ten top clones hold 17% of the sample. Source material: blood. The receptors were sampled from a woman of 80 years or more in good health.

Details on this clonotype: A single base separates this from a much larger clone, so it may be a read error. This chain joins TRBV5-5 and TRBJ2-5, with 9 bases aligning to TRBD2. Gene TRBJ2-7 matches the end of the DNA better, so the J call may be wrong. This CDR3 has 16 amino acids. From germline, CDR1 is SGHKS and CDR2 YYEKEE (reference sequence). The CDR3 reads CASSYWASGTSGEQYF. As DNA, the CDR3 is TGTGCCAGCAGCTATTGGGCTAGCGGGACTTCGGGCGAGCAGTACTTC.

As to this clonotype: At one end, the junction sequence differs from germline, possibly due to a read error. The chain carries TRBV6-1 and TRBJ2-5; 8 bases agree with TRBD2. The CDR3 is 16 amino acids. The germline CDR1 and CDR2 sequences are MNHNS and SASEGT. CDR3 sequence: CASSVRERGLQEAQYF. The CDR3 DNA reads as TGTGCCAGCAGTGTTCGCGAGCGGGGGCTCCAAGAGGCCCAGTACTTC.

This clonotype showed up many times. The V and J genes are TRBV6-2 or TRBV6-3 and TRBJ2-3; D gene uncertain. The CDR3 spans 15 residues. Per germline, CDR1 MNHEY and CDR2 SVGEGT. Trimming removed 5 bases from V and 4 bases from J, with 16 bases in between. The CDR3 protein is CASSPISSSADTQYF. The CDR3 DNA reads TGTGCCAGCAGTCCGATTAGCTCAAGTGCAGATACGCAGTATTTT.

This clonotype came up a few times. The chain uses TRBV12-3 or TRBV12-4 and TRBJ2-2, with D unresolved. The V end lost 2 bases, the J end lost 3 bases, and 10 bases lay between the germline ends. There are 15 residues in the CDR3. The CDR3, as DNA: TGTGCCAGCAGTTTACGTACCGGGTACACCGGGGAGCTGTTTTTT. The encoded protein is CASSLRTGYTGELFF.

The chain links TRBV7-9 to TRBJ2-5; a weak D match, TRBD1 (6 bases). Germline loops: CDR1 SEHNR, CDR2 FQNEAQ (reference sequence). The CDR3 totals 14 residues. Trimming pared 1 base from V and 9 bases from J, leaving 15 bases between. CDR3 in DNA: TGTGCCAGCAGCTTAGGTGGGGGCAAGGCGGCCCAGTACTTC. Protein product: CASSLGGGKAAQYF.

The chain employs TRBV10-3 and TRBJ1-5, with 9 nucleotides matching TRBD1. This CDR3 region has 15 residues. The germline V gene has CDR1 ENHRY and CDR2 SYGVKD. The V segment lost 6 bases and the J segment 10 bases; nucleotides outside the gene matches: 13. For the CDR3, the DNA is TGTGCCATCAGGCCCGGGACAGGGACGCAGGAACCCCAGCATTTT. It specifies CAIRPGTGTQEPQHF.

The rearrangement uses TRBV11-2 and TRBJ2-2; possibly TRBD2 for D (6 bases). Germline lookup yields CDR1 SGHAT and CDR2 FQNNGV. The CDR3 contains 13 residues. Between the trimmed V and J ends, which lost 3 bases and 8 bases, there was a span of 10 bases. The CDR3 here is CASSFTRGGELFF. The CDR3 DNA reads TGTGCCAGCAGCTTTACCCGGGGGGGGGAGCTGTTTTTT.

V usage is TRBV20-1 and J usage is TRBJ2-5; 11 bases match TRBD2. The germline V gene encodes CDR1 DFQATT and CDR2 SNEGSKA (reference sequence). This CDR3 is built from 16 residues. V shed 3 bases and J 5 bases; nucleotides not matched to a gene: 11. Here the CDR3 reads CSASSGSGGAEETQYF. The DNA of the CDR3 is TGCAGTGCTAGTTCGGGTAGCGGGGGGGCCGAGGAGACCCAGTACTTC.

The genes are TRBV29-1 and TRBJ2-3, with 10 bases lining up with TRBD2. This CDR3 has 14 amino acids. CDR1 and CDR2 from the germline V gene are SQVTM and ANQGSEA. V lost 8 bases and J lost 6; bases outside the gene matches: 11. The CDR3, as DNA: TGCAGCACACCGGGACTAGCGAGGGGGGATACGCAGTATTTT. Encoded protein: CSTPGLARGDTQYF.

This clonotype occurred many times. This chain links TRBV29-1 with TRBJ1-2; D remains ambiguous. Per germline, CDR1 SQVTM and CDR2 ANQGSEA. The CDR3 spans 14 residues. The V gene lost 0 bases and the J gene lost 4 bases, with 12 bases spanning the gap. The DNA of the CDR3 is TGCAGCGTTGAAGAGGTTTTCCGGCCCTATGGCTACACCTTC. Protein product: CSVEEVFRPYGYTF.

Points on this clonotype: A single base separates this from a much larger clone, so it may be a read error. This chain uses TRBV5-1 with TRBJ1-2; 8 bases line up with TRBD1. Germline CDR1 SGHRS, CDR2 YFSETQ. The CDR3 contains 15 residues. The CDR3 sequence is CASSQTSGQGYGHTF. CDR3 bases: TGCGCCAGCAGCCAAACTTCCGGACAGGGCTATGGCCACACCTTC.

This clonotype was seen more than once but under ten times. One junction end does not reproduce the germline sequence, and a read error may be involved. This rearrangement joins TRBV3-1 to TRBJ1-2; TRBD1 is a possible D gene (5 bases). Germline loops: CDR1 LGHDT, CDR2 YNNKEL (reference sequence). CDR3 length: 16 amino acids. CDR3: CVSSQFGATANYGYTF. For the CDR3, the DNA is TGTGTCAGCAGCCAGTTCGGGGCAACCGCTAACTATGGCTACACCTTC.

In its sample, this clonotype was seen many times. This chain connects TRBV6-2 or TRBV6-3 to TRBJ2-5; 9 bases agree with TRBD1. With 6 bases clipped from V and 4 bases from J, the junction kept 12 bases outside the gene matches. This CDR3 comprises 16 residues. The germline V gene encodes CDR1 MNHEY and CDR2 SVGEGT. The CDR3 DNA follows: TGTGCCAGCAGAAGGCTCGGGACAGGGCGGCCAGAGACCCAGTACTTC. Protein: CASRRLGTGRPETQYF.

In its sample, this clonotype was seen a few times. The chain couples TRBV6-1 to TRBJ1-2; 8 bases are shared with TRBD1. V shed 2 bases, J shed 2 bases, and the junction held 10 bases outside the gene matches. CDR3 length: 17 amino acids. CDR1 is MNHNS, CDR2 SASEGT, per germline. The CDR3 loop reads CASSETDRVGSNYGYTF. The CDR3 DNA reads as TGTGCCAGCAGTGAAACGGACAGGGTCGGAAGCAACTATGGCTACACCTTC.

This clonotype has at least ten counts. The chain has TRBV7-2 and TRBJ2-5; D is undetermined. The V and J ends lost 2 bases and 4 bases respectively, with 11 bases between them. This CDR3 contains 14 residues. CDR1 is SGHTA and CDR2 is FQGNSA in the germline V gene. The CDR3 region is CASSLTVSGETQYF. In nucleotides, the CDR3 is TGTGCCAGCAGCTTAACGGTTTCGGGAGAGACCCAGTACTTC.

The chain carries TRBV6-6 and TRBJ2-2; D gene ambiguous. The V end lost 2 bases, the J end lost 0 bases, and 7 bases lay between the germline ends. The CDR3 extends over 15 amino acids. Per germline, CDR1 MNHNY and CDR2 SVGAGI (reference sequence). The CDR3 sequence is CASSYDISNTGELFF. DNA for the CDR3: TGTGCCAGCAGTTACGACATCTCGAACACCGGGGAGCTGTTTTTT.

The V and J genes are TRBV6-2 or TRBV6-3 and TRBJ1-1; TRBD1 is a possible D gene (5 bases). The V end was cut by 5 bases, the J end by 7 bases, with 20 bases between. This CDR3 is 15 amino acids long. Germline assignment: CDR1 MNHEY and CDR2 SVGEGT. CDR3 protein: CASSRRGMWPREAFF. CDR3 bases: TGTGCCAGCAGTCGAAGGGGCATGTGGCCACGTGAAGCTTTCTTT.

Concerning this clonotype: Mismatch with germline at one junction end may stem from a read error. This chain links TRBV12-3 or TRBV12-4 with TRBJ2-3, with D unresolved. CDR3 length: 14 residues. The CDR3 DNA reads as TGTGCCAGCAGCAGACGGGTGAGAGCAGATGCGCAGTATTTT. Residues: CASSRRVRADAQYF.

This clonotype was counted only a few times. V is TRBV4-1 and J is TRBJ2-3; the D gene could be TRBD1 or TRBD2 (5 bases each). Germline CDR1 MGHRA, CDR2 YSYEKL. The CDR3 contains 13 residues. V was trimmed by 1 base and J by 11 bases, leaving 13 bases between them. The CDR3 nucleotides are TGCGCCAGCAGCCAAGCGGGGACCCCTCAGCAGTATTTT. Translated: CASSQAGTPQQYF.

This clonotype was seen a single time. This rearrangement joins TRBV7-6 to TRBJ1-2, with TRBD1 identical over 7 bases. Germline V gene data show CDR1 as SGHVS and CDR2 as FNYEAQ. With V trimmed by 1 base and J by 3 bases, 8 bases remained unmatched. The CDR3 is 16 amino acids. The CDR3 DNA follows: TGTGCCAGCAGCTTAGTTGGGGACAGCTCCTACTATGGCTACACCTTC. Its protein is CASSLVGDSSYYGYTF.

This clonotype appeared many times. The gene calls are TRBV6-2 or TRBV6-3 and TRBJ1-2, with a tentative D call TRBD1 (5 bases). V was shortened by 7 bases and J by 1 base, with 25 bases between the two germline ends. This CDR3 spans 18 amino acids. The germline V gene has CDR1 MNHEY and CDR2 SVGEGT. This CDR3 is CASTKITGGDRVNYGYTF. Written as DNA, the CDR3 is TGTGCCAGCACCAAGATTACTGGAGGGGACCGCGTTAACTATGGCTACACCTTC.

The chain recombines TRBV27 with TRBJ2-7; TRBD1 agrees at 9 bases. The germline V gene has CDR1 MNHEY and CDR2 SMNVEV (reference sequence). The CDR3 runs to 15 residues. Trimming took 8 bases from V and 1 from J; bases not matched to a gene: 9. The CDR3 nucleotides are TGTGCCAGCTGCCCCGGGACAGGGACATCCTACGAGCAGTACTTC. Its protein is CASCPGTGTSYEQYF.

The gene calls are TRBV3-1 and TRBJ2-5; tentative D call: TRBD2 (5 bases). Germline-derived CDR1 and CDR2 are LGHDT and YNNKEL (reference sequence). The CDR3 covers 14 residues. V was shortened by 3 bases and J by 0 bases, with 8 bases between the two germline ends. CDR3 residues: CASSHRTYQETQYF. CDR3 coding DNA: TGTGCCAGCAGCCACAGGACTTACCAAGAGACCCAGTACTTC.

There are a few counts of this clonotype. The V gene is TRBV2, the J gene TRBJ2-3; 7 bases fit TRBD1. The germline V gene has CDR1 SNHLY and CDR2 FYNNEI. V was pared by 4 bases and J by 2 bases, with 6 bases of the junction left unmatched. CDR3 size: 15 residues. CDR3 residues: CASSVLTGTTDTQYF. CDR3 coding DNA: TGTGCCAGCAGTGTATTGACAGGGACCACAGATACGCAGTATTTT.

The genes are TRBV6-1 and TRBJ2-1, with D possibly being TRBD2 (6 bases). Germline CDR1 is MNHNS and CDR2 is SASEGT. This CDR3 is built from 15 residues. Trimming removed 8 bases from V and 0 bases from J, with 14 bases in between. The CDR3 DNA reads TGTGCCAGCGGACGGAGGGTCGACTCCTACAATGAGCAGTTCTTC. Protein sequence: CASGRRVDSYNEQFF.

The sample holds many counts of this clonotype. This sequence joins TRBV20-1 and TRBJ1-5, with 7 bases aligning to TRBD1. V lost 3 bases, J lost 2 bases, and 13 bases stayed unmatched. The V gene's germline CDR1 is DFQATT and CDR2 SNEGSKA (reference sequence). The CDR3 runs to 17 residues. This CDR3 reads CSARRGRRYSGNQPQHF. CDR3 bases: TGCAGTGCTAGGAGGGGGCGGCGGTATTCGGGCAATCAGCCCCAGCATTTT.

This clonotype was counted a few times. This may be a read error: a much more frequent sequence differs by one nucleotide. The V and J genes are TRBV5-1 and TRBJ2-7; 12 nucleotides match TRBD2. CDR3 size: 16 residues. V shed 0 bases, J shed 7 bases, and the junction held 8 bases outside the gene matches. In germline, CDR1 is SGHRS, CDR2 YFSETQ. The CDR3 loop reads CASSLDRLAGANEQYF. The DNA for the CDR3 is TGCGCCAGCAGCTTGGACCGACTAGCGGGGGCCAATGAGCAGTACTTC.